This T cell receptor (beta chain) emerged from a study of blood T cell repertoires in COVID-19. Study in general: Sources were T cells, B-cell-depleted T cells, or PBMCs; the material itself was cDNA or gDNA.

The study recruited people aged roughly 18 to 100 years across around 23 US areas. Participants' reported clinical history set cohort assignment. The V end lost 2 bases, the J end lost 5 bases, and 9 bases lay between the germline ends. CDR1 is LGHNA and CDR2 is YSLEER in the germline V gene. The CDR3 loop spans 13 amino acids. Per the original methods: How many nucleated cells were present was estimated from reference gene primer amplification. Assay used: immunoSEQ multiplex PCR; TCRdb lists only in-frame clones, some missing. For V, J and clone size, that table is used; D and trimming come from the DNA. The data contain about 250,000 clones, approximately 85% of them singletons.

This chain joins TRBV4-3 and TRBJ1-1, with D unresolved. The sequence was collected from a woman between 45 and 60 years old with acute COVID-19. The sequencing sample was made of PBMCs or T cells enriched from blood (not recorded which). CDR3 loop: CASSQYEKTEAFF. In DNA form, the CDR3 reads TGCGCCAGCAGCCAATACGAGAAAACTGAAGCTTTCTTT.